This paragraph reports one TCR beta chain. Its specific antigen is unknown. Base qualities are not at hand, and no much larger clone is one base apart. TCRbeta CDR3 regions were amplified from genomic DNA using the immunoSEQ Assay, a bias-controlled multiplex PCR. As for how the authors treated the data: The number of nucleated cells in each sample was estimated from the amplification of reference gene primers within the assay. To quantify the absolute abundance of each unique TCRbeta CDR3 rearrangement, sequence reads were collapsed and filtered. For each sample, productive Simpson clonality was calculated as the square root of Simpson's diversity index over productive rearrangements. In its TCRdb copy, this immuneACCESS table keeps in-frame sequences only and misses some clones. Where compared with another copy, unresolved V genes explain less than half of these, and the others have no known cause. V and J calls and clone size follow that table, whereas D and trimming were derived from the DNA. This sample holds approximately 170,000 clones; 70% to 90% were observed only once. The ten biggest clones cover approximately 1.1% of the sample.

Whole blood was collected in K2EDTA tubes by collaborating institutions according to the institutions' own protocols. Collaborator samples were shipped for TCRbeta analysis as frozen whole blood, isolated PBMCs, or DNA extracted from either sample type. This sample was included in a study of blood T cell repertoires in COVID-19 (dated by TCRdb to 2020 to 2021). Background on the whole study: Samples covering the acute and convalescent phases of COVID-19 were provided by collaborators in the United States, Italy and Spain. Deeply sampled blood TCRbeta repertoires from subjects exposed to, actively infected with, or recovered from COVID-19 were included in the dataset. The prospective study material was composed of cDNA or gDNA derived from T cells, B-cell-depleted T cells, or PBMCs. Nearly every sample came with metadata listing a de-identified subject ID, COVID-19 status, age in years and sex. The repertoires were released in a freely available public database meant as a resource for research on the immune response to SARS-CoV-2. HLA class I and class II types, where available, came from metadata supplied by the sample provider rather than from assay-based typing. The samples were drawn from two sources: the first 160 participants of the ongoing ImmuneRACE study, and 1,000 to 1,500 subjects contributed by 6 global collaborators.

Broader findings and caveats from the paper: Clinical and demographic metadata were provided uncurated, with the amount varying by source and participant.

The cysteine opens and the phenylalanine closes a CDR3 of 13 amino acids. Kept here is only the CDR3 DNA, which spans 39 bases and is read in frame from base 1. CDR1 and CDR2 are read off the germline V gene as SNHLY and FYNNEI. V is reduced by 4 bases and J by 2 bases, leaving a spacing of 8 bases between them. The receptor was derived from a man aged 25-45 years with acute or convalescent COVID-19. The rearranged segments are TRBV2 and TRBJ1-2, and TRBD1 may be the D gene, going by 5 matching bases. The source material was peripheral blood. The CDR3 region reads CASSAGLNYGYTF. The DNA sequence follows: TGTGCCAGCAGTGCAGGGTTGAACTATGGCTACACCTTC.